Listed here is a single T cell receptor (beta chain). Antigen: not known. The data derive from a study of response to subunit inactivated influenza vaccine. TCRdb called the RT-PCR reads again in MiXCR, with one record for every CDR3 protein. The sample holds about 780,000 distinct CDR3 sequences, roughly 18% seen once. Findings and limits, study-wide: Researchers suggested that each seasonal influenza vaccination recruits few new T cells.

The source of this sequence is a man aged 50 to 59 who received an inactivated influenza vaccine. Sequencing was performed on PBMCs from blood, taken about 5 days after vaccination.

CDR3 sequence (DNA): TGCAGTGCTAGAGATTTGCGGCTCACAGATACGCAGTATTTT. Translated, it gives CSARDLRLTDTQYF. This sequence joins TRBV20-1 and TRBJ2-3; the D is unclear. Per germline, CDR1 DFQATT and CDR2 SNEGSKA (reference sequence). The CDR3 is 14 residues long. V was clipped by 0 bases and J by 2 bases, with 9 bases between them.